This T cell receptor beta chain appears in the sequencing data of a study of blood T cell repertoires in COVID-19. Overall study: COVID-19 samples from acute and convalescent phases originated in the United States, Italy and Spain. Sources were T cells, B-cell-depleted T cells, or PBMCs; the material itself was cDNA or gDNA.

The authors' processing: The assay estimated nucleated cells by amplifying reference gene primers. TCRdb keeps only in-frame clones here, not all; method: immunoSEQ multiplex PCR. V and J calls and clone size follow that table, whereas D and trimming were derived from the DNA. The sample has some 31,000 clones, 85% to 90% seen once; the top ten hold over 10%. The CDR3 runs to 11 residues. Trimming shortened V by 7 bases and J by 1 base, and 4 bases separated the two germline ends. Germline V gives CDR1 MDHEN, CDR2 SYDVKM. This clone appeared once. The sequencing input was peripheral blood. The chain is built from TRBV28 and TRBJ1-1; no firm D call. This TCR was sampled from a man aged 70-80 years with active COVID-19. CDR3 in amino acids: CASMRNTEAFF. CDR3 DNA: TGTGCCAGCATGAGGAACACTGAAGCTTTCTTT.